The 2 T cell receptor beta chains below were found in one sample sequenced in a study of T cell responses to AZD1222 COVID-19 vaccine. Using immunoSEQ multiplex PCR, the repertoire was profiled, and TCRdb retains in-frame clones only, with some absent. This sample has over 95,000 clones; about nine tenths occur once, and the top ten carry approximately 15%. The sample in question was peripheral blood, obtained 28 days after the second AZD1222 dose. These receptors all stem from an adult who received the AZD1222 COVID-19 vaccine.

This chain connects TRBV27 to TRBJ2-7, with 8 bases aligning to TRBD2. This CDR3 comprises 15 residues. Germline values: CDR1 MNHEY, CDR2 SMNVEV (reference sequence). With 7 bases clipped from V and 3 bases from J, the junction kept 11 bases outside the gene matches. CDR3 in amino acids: CASIAAGGAGYEQYF. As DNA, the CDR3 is TGTGCCAGCATCGCCGCCGGGGGGGCCGGCTACGAGCAGTACTTC.

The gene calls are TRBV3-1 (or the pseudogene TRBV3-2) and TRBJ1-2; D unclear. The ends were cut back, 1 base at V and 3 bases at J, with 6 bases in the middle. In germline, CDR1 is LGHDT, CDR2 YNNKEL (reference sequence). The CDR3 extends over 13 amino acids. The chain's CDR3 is CASSQVGDYGYTF. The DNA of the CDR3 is TGTGCCAGCAGCCAAGTTGGAGACTATGGCTACACCTTC.